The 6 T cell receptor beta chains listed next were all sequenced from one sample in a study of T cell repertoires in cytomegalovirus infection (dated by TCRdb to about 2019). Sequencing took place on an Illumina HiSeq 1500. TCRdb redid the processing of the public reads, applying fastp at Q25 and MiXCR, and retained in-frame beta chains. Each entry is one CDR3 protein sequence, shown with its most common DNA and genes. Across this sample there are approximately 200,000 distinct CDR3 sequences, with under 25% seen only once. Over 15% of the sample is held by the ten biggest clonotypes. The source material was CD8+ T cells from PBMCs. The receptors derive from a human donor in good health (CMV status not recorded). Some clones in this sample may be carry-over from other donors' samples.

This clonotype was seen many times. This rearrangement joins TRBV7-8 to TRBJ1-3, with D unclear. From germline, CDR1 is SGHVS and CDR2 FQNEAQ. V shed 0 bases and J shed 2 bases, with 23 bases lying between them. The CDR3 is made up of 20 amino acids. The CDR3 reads CASSLAFAHDPVVAGNTIYF. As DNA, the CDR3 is TGTGCCAGCAGCTTAGCATTCGCCCATGACCCGGTTGTCGCTGGAAACACCATATATTTT.

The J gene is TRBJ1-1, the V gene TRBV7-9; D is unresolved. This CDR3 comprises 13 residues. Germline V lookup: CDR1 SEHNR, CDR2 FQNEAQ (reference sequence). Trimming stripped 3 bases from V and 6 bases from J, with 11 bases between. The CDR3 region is CASSFTPEAEAFF. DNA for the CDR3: TGTGCCAGCAGCTTTACTCCGGAGGCTGAAGCTTTCTTT.

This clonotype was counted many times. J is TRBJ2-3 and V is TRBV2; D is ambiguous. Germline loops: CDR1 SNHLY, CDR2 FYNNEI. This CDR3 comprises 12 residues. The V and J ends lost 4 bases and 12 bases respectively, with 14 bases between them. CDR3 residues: CASSAREPLQYF. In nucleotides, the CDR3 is TGTGCCAGCAGTGCCAGAGAGCCTCTCCAGTATTTT.

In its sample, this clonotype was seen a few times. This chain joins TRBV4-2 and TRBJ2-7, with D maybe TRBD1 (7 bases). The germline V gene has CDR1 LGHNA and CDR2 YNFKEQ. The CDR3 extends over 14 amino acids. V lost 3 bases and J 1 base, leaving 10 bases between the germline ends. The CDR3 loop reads CASSQGGQSYEQYF. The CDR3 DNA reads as TGTGCCAGCAGCCAGGGGGGACAGTCCTACGAGCAGTACTTC.

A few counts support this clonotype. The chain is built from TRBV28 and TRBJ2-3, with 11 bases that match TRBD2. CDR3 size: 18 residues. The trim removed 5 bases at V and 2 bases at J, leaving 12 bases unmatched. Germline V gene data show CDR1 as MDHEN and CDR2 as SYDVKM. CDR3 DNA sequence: TGTGCCAGCAGTACAGTTGCTCGACTAGCGGGGATCACAGATACGCAGTATTTT. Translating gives CASSTVARLAGITDTQYF.

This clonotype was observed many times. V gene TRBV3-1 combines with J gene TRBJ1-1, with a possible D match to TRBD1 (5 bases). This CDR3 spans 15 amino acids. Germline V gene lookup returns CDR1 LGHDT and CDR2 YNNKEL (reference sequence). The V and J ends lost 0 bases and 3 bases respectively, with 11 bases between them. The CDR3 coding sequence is TGTGCCAGCAGCCAAGACCTGGACACGCACACTGAAGCTTTCTTT. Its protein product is CASSQDLDTHTEAFF.